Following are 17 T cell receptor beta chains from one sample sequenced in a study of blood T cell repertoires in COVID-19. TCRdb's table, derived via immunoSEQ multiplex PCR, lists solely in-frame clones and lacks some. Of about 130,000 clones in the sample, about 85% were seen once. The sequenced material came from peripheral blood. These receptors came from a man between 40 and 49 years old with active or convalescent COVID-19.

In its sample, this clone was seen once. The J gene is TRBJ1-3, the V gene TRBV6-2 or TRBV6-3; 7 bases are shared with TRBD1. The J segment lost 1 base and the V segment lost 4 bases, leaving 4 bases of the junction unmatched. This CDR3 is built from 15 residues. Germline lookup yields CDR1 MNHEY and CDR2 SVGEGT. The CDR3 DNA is TGTGCCAGCAGTTCGAGGGACAGATCTGGAAACACCATATATTTT. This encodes CASSSRDRSGNTIYF.

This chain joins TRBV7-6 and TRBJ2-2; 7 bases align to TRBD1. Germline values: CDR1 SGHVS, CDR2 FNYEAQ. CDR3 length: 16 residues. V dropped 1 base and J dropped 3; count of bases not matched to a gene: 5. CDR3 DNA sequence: TGTGCCAGCAGCTTAGACGGACAGGTCGACACCGGGGAGCTGTTTTTT. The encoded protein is CASSLDGQVDTGELFF.

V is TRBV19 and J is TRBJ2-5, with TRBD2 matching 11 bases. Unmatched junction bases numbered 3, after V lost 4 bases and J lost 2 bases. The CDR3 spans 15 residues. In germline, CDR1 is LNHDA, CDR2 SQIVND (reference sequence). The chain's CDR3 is CASSRIAGGQETQYF. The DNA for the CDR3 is TGTGCCAGTAGTAGAATAGCGGGGGGGCAAGAGACCCAGTACTTC. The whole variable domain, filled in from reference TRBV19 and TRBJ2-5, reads DGGITQSPKYLFRKEGQNVTLSCEQNLNHDAMYWYRQDPGQGLRLIYYSQIVNDFQKGDIAEGYSVSREKKESFPLTVTSAQKNPTAFYLCASSRIAGGQETQYFGPGTRLLVL.

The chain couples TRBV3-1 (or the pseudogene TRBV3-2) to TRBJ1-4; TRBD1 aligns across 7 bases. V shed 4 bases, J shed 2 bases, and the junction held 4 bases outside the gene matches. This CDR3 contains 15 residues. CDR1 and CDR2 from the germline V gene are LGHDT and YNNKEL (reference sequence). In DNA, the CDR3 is TGTGCCAGCAGCCGTGGGACAGAGACTAATGAAAAACTGTTTTTT. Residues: CASSRGTETNEKLFF.

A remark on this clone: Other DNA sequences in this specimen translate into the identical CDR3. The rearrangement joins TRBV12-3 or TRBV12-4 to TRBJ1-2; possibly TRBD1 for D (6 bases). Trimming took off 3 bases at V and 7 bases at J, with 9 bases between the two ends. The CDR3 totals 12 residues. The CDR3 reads CASSFTGSGYTF. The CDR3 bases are TGTGCCAGCAGTTTCACAGGGAGTGGCTACACCTTC.

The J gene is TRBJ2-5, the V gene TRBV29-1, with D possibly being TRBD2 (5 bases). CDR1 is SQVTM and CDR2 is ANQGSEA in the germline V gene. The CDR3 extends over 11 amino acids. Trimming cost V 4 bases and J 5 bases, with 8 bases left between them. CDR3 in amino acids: CSVGVAETQYF. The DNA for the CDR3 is TGCAGCGTTGGGGTAGCGGAGACCCAGTACTTC.

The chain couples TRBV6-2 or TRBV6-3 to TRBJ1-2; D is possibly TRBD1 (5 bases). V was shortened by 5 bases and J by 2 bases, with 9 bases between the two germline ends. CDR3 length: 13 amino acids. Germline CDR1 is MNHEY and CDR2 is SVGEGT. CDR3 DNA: TGTGCCAGCAGTCCGACAGCCAACTATGGCTACACCTTC. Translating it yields CASSPTANYGYTF.

Written as DNA, the CDR3 is TGCGCCAGCAGCTTGACAGGGGGCTTAGAGACCCAGTACTTC. Translation: CASSLTGGLETQYF. This chain joins TRBV5-1 and TRBJ2-5, with 9 bases fitting TRBD1. Germline V gene sequence: CDR1 SGHRS, CDR2 YFSETQ. The CDR3 contains 14 residues. Trimming at V came to 1 base and at J to 4 bases, leaving 2 bases not matched to a gene.

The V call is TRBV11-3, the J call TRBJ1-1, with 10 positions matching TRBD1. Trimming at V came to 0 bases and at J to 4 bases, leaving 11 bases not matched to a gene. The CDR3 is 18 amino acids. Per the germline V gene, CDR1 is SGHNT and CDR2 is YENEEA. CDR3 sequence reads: CASSLEIIYWDRGTEAFF. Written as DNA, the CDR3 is TGTGCCAGCAGCTTAGAAATTATTTATTGGGACAGGGGCACTGAAGCTTTCTTT.

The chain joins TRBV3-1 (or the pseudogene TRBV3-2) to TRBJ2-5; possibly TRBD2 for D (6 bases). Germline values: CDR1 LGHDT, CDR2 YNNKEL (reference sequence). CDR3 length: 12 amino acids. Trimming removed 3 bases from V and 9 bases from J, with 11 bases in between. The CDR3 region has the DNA TGTGCCAGCAGCCAGTTGACTAGTTCCCAGTACTTC. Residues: CASSQLTSSQYF.

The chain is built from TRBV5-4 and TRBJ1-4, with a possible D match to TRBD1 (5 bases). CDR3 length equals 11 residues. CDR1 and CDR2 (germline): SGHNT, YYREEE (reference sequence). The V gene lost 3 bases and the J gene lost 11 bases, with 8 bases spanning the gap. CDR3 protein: CASSSEGKLFF. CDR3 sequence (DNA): TGTGCCAGCAGCTCGGAGGGGAAACTGTTTTTT.

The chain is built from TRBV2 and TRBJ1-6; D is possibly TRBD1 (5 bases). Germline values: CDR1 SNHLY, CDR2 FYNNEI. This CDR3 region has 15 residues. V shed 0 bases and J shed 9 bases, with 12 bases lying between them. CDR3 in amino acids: CASSEALGGISPLHF. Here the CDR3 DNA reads TGTGCCAGCAGTGAAGCCCTCGGGGGTATTTCACCCCTCCACTTT.

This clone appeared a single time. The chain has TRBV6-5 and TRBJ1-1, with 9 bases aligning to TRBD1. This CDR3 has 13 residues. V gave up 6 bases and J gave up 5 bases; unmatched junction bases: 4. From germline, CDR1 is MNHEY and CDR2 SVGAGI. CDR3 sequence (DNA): TGTGCCAGCAGCCATGGACAGGGGACTGAAGCTTTCTTT. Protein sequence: CASSHGQGTEAFF.

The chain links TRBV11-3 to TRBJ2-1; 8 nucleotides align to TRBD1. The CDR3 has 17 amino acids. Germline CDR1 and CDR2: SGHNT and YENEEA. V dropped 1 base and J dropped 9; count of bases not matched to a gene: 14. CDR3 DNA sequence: TGTGCCAGCAGCTTAGGAGGCACAGGGGGAGGTGGAGGTGAGCAGTTCTTC. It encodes CASSLGGTGGGGGEQFF.

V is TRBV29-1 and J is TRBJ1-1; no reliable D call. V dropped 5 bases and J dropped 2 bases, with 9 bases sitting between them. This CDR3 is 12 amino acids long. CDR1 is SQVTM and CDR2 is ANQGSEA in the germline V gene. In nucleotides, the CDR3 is TGCAGCGTTTCGGGGATTAACACTGAAGCTTTCTTT. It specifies CSVSGINTEAFF.

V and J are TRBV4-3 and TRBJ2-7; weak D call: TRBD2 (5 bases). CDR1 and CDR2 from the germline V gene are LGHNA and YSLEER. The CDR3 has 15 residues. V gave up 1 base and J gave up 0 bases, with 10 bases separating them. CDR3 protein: CASSQGLGSSYEQYF. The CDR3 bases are TGCGCCAGCAGCCAAGGGTTGGGGAGCTCCTACGAGCAGTACTTC.

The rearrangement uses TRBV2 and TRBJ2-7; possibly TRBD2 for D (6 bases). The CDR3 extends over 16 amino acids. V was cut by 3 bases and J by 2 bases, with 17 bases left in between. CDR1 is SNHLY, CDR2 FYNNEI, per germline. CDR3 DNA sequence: TGTGCCAGCAGTGAGGGAGGCCCGGGCGAGACCTACGAGCAGTACTTC. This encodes CASSEGGPGETYEQYF. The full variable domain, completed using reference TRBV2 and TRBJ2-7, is EPEVTQTPSHQVTQMGQEVILRCVPISNHLYFYWYRQILGQKVEFLVSFYNNEISEKSEIFDDQFSVERPDGSNFTLKIRSTKLEDSAMYFCASSEGGPGETYEQYFGPGTRLTVT.